These 6 T cell receptor beta chains were sequenced from one sample in a study of human T cells and chemical hapten exposure. Time point described: pre-sensitization, week 0. As for treatment: therapeutic diphenylcyclopropenone sensitization with weekly scalp DPC. TCRdb reanalysed the RACE reads using MiXCR and keeps one entry per CDR3 protein. This sample has 200,000 to 300,000 distinct CDR3 sequences, with about 9% found just once. Specimen: whole blood, collected in connection with sensitization to the hapten diphenylcyclopropenone (DPC). These receptors were obtained from a woman in her forties with alopecia areata. Some clones in this sample may be carry-over from other donors' samples.

The chain links TRBV29-1 to TRBJ2-7; the D gene is possibly TRBD2 (6 bases). CDR1 is SQVTM, CDR2 ANQGSEA, per germline. V shed 7 bases and J shed 2 bases, with 15 bases lying between them. The CDR3 loop spans 13 amino acids. The CDR3 protein is CSALARTTYEQYF. CDR3 nucleotides: TGCAGCGCGCTCGCAAGGACTACCTACGAGCAGTACTTC.

This clonotype was counted many times. The chain recombines TRBV29-1 with TRBJ2-1; possible D gene TRBD1, 5 bases. The CDR3 totals 14 residues. The germline V and J ends were trimmed by 5 bases and 3 bases, with 14 bases remaining between them. CDR1 SQVTM and CDR2 ANQGSEA come from the germline V gene. CDR3 in DNA: TGCAGCGTTCCCCCGGACACCAACTACAATGAGCAGTTCTTC. Protein: CSVPPDTNYNEQFF.

This clonotype showed up just a few times. J is TRBJ2-3 and V is TRBV4-1; D gene unclear. This CDR3 has 16 residues. Per germline, CDR1 MGHRA and CDR2 YSYEKL. The ends were cut back, 6 bases at V and 0 bases at J, with 16 bases in the middle. The CDR3 reads CASSRFGGTSTDTQYF. Here the CDR3 DNA reads TGCGCCAGCAGTCGTTTCGGCGGAACTAGCACAGATACGCAGTATTTT.

The J gene is TRBJ1-1, the V gene TRBV5-6; no clear D. The CDR3 runs 13 residues. Germline V gene lookup returns CDR1 SGHDT and CDR2 YYEEEE. With 7 bases removed from V and 2 bases from J, the gap between germline ends came to 12 bases. CDR3 loop: CASQSGFNTEAFF. The CDR3 nucleotides read TGTGCCAGCCAGTCGGGATTTAACACTGAAGCTTTCTTT.

This clonotype was seen a handful of times. The rearrangement links TRBV10-3 to TRBJ1-5, with D maybe TRBD1 (6 bases). V was shortened by 10 bases and J by 5 bases, with 12 bases between the two germline ends. The germline V gene has CDR1 ENHRY and CDR2 SYGVKD. The CDR3 sequence is 12 residues long. DNA of the CDR3: TGTGCCACCCGGGACACCGATCAGCCCCAGCATTTT. This encodes CATRDTDQPQHF.

This clonotype was detected many times. This chain uses TRBV5-1 with TRBJ2-1, with D possibly TRBD1 on 5 matching bases. This CDR3 contains 15 residues. Per germline, CDR1 SGHRS and CDR2 YFSETQ. Trimming shortened V by 6 bases and J by 0 bases, and 13 bases separated the two germline ends. CDR3 residues: CASIPDSSSYNEQFF. CDR3 sequence (DNA): TGCGCCAGCATACCTGACAGTAGCTCCTACAATGAGCAGTTCTTC.